The 12 T cell receptor beta chains given below trace back to one sample, sequenced in a study of T cells in women clearing cervical HPV infection. Produced via immunoSEQ multiplex PCR; TCRdb's table is partial and in-frame only. The repertoire table contains some 30,000 clones. Sequenced: blood buffy coat. These receptor sequences come from a woman between 18 and 70 years old with a cervical HPV16 infection that either progressed to CIN3+ or cleared (not recorded which).

Worth noting for this clone: The CDR3 is cut off 3 residues early in the read; its end comes from the germline J gene. V is TRBV6-1 and J is TRBJ1-2; 10 bases align to TRBD1. CDR1 is MNHNS and CDR2 is SASEGT in the germline V gene. CDR3 size: 14 residues. Incomplete CDR3 DNA: TGTGCCAGCAGTGAAGGACAGGGGGCAGACGAC. It codes for CASSEGQGADD. The entire CDR3 sequence reads CASSEGQGADDYTF.

As regards this clone: The read halts 3 residues ahead of the CDR3 end, with the missing end drawn from the germline J gene. The V call is TRBV7-3, the J call TRBJ1-4, with D perhaps TRBD1 (5 bases). The germline V gene encodes CDR1 SGHTA and CDR2 FQGTGA. The CDR3 spans 14 residues. Incomplete CDR3 DNA: TGTGCCAGCAGCTTAGGGCAGGGAGGATCACCA. Translating gives CASSLGQGGSP. The complete CDR3 sequence is CASSLGQGGSPLFF. Filled out from reference TRBV7-3 and TRBJ1-4, the complete variable domain reads GAGVSQTPSNKVTEKGKYVELRCDPISGHTALYWYRQSLGQGPEFLIYFQGTGAADDSGLPNDRFFAVRPEGSVSTLKIQRTERGDSAVYLCASSLGQGGSPLFFGSGTQLSVL.

Concerning this clone: The CDR3 goes on 3 residues after the read ends, and that part is filled in from the germline J gene. The chain uses TRBV7-9 and TRBJ1-2, with 8 nucleotides matching TRBD1. CDR1 is SEHNR, CDR2 FQNEAQ, per germline (reference sequence). CDR3 length: 12 residues. Trimming removed 4 bases from V and 7 bases from J; junction bases left unmatched: 2. The covered CDR3 bases are TGTGCCAGCAGCTCACAGGGGGTTGGC. This gives the protein CASSSQGVG. From start to end, the CDR3 is CASSSQGVGYTF.

A remark on this clone: The CDR3 extends 3 residues past the end of the read, so its final part is completed from the germline J gene. The V call is TRBV6-2 or TRBV6-3, the J call TRBJ1-1, with D perhaps TRBD1 (5 bases). CDR1 and CDR2 (germline): MNHEY, SVGEGT. Trimming shortened V by 7 bases and J by 4 bases, and 13 bases separated the two germline ends. This CDR3 contains 13 residues. The CDR3 here is CASTPRGSTEAFF. Partial CDR3 DNA: TGTGCCAGCACCCCTCGGGGGAGCACTGAA.

Comments on this clone: The CDR3 extends 3 residues past the end of the read, so its final part is completed from the germline J gene. The genes are TRBV30 and TRBJ2-2; possibly TRBD2 for D (5 bases). In germline, CDR1 is GTSNPN, CDR2 SVGIG (reference sequence). There are 15 residues in the CDR3. Trimming shortened V by 2 bases and J by 5 bases, and 15 bases separated the two germline ends. The CDR3 spells CAWSQERGCTGELFF. Partial CDR3 DNA: TGTGCCTGGAGTCAGGAACGGGGATGTACCGGGGAG.

Concerning this clone: One junction end does not reproduce the germline sequence, and a read error may be involved. Read sequence stops 3 residues before the CDR3 end, and the germline J gene provides the missing end. The sample holds other DNA sequences that translate to the same CDR3. The gene calls are TRBV6-1 and TRBJ1-3; D unclear. Germline values: CDR1 MNHNS, CDR2 SASEGT. The length of the CDR3 is 12 residues. Partial CDR3 DNA: TGTGCCAGCAGTGACAAGGTGAACACG. It codes for CASSDKVNT. The entire CDR3 reads CASSDKVNTIYF.

With respect to this clone: The CDR3 end lies 3 residues beyond the end of the read and is filled in from the germline J gene. V is TRBV5-1 and J is TRBJ2-3; 8 bases are shared with TRBD1. The CDR3 has 16 amino acids. CDR1 is SGHRS and CDR2 is YFSETQ in the germline V gene. After removal of 2 bases from V and 0 bases from J, the junction contained 5 bases not matched to a gene. CDR3 bases read: TGCGCCAGCAGCTTAGGCGGACAGGGTAGCACAGATACG. This translates into CASSLGGQGSTDT. The full CDR3 is CASSLGGQGSTDTQYF.

About this clone: The read ends 3 residues before the CDR3 terminus; that terminus is restored from the germline J gene. The V and J genes are TRBV6-2 or TRBV6-3 and TRBJ1-2; possibly TRBD1 for D (6 bases). CDR1 is MNHEY, CDR2 SVGEGT, per germline. This CDR3 contains 12 residues. V was cut by 8 bases and J by 5 bases, with 12 bases left in between. CDR3 bases read: TGTGCCAGCCAGGACAGCCCTTATGGC. It yields the protein CASQDSPYG. The full CDR3 sequence reads CASQDSPYGYTF.

Remarks on this clone: The read ends 3 residues shy of where the CDR3 ends; the end is completed using the germline J gene. The V gene is TRBV5-1, the J gene TRBJ1-5; D ambiguous. Germline CDR1 SGHRS, CDR2 YFSETQ. The CDR3 extends over 15 amino acids. V was shortened by 0 bases and J by 2 bases, with 9 bases between the two germline ends. This CDR3 reads CASSLEGLGNQPQHF. Partial CDR3 DNA: TGCGCCAGCAGCTTGGAGGGTTTGGGCAATCAGCCC. Full variable domain (outside the CDR3, taken from reference TRBV5-1 and TRBJ1-5): KAGVTQTPRYLIKTRGQQVTLSCSPISGHRSVSWYQQTPGQGLQFLFEYFSETQRNKGNFPGRFSGRQFSNSRSEMNVSTLELGDSALYLCASSLEGLGNQPQHFGDGTRLSIL.

On this clone itself: Read sequence stops 3 residues before the CDR3 end, and the germline J gene provides the missing end. The V and J genes are TRBV29-1 and TRBJ1-4, with TRBD1 matching 7 bases. The CDR3 runs 13 residues. The trim removed 7 bases at V and 7 bases at J, leaving 9 bases unmatched. The germline gives CDR1 SQVTM, CDR2 ANQGSEA. The CDR3 sequence: CSAARDSFEKLFF. The part of the CDR3 DNA that was read is TGCAGCGCCGCCCGGGACAGCTTTGAAAAA.

A note on this clone: The read ends 3 residues before the CDR3 terminus; that terminus is restored from the germline J gene. The V call is TRBV30, the J call TRBJ1-2, with D possibly matching TRBD1 (5 bases). This CDR3 is built from 16 residues. Germline CDR1 reads GTSNPN; CDR2 reads SVGIG (reference sequence). Incomplete CDR3 DNA: TGTGCCTGGAGTGTAAGGGGTCCTGTAGTAAGTGATACC. Translation: CAWSVRGPVVSDT. The CDR3, in full, reads CAWSVRGPVVSDTYTF. The full variable domain, its missing parts supplied by reference TRBV30 and TRBJ1-2, is SQTIHQWPATLVQPVGSPLSLECTVEGTSNPNLYWYRQAAGRGLQLLFYSVGIGQISSEVPQNLSASRPQDRQFILSSKKLLLSDSGFYLCAWSVRGPVVSDTYTFGSGTRLTVV.

Regarding this clone: The read ends 3 residues early relative to the CDR3; the germline J gene fills the gap. V usage is TRBV5-4 and J usage is TRBJ1-2; D uncertain. The germline V gene encodes CDR1 SGHNT and CDR2 YYREEE (reference sequence). This CDR3 has 14 amino acids. The V end was cut by 0 bases, the J end by 4 bases, with 10 bases between. CDR3 bases read: TGTGCCAGCAGCTTGGCCGGGGTGGCCTATGGC. Its translation is CASSLAGVAYG. The full CDR3 protein reads CASSLAGVAYGYTF.